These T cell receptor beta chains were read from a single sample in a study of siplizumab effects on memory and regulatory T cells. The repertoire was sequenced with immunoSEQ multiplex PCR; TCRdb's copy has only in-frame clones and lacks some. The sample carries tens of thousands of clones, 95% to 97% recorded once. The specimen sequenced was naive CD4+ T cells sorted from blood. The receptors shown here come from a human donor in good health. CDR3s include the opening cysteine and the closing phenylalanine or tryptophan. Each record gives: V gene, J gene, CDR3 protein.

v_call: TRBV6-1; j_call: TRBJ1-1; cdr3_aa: CASSEIFGRGAFF
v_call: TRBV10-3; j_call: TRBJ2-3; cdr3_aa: CAISKRDTDTQYF
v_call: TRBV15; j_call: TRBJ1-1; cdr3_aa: CATSSYRQNTEAFF
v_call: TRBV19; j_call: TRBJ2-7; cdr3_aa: CASSPDGGGTFYEQYF
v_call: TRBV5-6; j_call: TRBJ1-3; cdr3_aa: CASSPPGSGNTIYF
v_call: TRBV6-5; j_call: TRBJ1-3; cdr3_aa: CASSTYGTEGNTIYF
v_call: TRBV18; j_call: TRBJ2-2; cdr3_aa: CASSPLQTHANTGELFF
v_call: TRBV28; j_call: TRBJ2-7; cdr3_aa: CASSNGLNEQYF
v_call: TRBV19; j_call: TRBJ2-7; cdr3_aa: CASSRTVSYEQYF
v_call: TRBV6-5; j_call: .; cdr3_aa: CASTHGGGYEQYF
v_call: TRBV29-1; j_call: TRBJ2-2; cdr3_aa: CSVGSPGTSEIGELFF